What follows is one T cell receptor beta chain and its context. At least ten counts were recorded for this clonotype. No cognate antigen has been identified for it. No per-base quality is available; no much larger clone lies one base away. This record comes from a study of spatial heterogeneity in lung cancer (dated 2019 in TCRdb). Regarding the research as a whole: Beta-chain transcripts were consistently detected in greater numbers than alpha-chain transcripts, which likely reflected higher beta-chain transcript abundance. Nonsynonymous mutation counts, determined by whole-exome sequencing of tumor tissue, were related to TCR repertoire features. In the raw uncorrected reads, each unique combination of TCR and UMI appeared on average more than ten times. At surgery, both alpha and beta chains were TCR-sequenced in 200 to 250 tumor regions, 63 to 80 matched nontumor lung samples and a few dozen PBMC samples. In non-small cell lung cancer, the study made a quantitative comparison of TCR alpha and beta repertoires among multiple tumor regions, matched nontumor lung and blood.

From V the trimming removes 6 bases and from J it removes 5 bases, while the gene matches leave 9 bases of the junction unaccounted for. Measured from the cysteine to the phenylalanine, the CDR3 is 14 residues long. Left in the record is the CDR3 DNA by itself, 42 bases read in frame from the first base. CDR1 is given as SQVTM and CDR2 as ANQGSEA, both from the germline V gene. This sample's time point label indicates: sample taken at primary tumor resection. The donors were 65 to 90 patients from the lung TRACERx cohort who had early-stage, untreated non-small cell lung cancer. TCR sequencing used whole RNA extracted from tumor and nontumor lung tissue, or from cryopreserved PBMC samples, without cell sorting. Only patients for whom sufficient RNA was available from at least two tumor regions were selected for TCR sequencing. The library relied on 5' RACE. The run used a NextSeq 500. The TCR library protocol attached a unique molecular identifier to each TCR cDNA molecule to allow correction of PCR and sequencing errors. Concerning the study's data processing: Decombinator tools were used for TCR identification, UMI-based error correction and CDR3 extraction. Expanded TCRs were defined as those above a frequency of 2 per 1,000, corresponding to the top 1% of the tumor frequency distribution. Rényi diversity was computed with the R vegan package after subsampling each repertoire 100 times to 5,000 TCRs. To build CDR3 similarity networks, amino acid triplet string-kernel similarity was used, and CDR3s were connected when their pairwise similarity was above 0.82. In TCRdb, the public reads were trimmed at Q25 with fastp and aligned with MiXCR, with productive beta chains retained. Entries are consolidated by CDR3 protein sequence, retaining the most common genes and DNA. These V and J calls rely on TCRdb rather than the paper's analysis. A total of some 37,000 distinct CDR3 sequences appear in this sample, about 7.2% of them only once. 29% of the sample rests with the top ten.

Overall study results and their limits: Confirming at a functional level the hypothesis that regional TCRs recognize regional mutations was considered to require additional single-cell paired TCR alpha and beta sequencing. Ubiquitous expanded tumor TCRs showed up in blood more often at tumor resection than at routine follow-up.

The sequenced sample was PBMCs, obtained at surgery. The chain is assembled from TRBV29-1 and TRBJ2-5; TRBD2 lines up with 10 middle nucleotides. This receptor was obtained from a female donor with early-stage non-small cell lung cancer. The bases are TGCAGCGTAACTCCGGGACTAGCGAAGGAGACCCAGTACTTC. This is translated as CSVTPGLAKETQYF.